Below are 14 T cell receptor beta chains sequenced from a single sample in a study of T-cell memory formation after mild COVID-19. TCRdb reprocessed the 5' RACE reads with MiXCR, giving one entry per CDR3 protein. The sample contains hundreds of thousands of distinct CDR3 sequences, around 17% of which appear only once. Sequenced sample: PBMCs or a T cell subset sorted from them (not recorded which). The receptors were gathered from an adult woman who had mild COVID-19 (a few samples of this study predate the infection). Cell type and time point are not known.

The chain carries TRBV30 and TRBJ2-1; 10 nucleotides align to TRBD1. V shed 4 bases and J 6 bases; nucleotides not matched to a gene: 6. This CDR3 spans 14 amino acids. Germline CDR1 and CDR2: GTSNPN and SVGIG (reference sequence). In DNA form, the CDR3 reads TGTGCCTGGACCCGGGACAGGGGAGGCAATGAGCAGTTCTTC. Protein product: CAWTRDRGGNEQFF.

The V and J genes are TRBV7-6 and TRBJ2-1; 7 nucleotides align to TRBD1. The CDR3 consists of 16 residues. The germline V gene encodes CDR1 SGHVS and CDR2 FNYEAQ. The V gene end was trimmed by 4 bases and the J gene end by 4 bases; junction bases not matched to a gene: 10. CDR3 DNA: TGTGCCAGCAGCTATTCGCCGGGACAGTTGTACAATGAGCAGTTCTTC. Its translation: CASSYSPGQLYNEQFF.

This clonotype was counted many times. The CDR3 DNA sequence: TGCGCCAGCAGCTTATCGGGGGGCCAATACGAGCAGTACTTC. Translated, it gives CASSLSGGQYEQYF. This chain connects TRBV5-1 to TRBJ2-7; weak D call: TRBD2 (7 bases). This CDR3 is built from 14 residues. Germline V gene sequence: CDR1 SGHRS, CDR2 YFSETQ. The germline V and J ends were trimmed by 2 bases and 4 bases, with 13 bases remaining between them.

The V gene is TRBV10-3, the J gene TRBJ1-1; D is ambiguous. Trimming took 5 bases from V and 1 from J, leaving 5 bases between them. Germline assignment: CDR1 ENHRY and CDR2 SYGVKD. The CDR3 has 12 residues. For the CDR3, the DNA is TGTGCCATCAGTAGAAAGAACACTGAAGCTTTCTTT. Translating it yields CAISRKNTEAFF.

Turning to this clonotype: This may stem from a read error, because a much larger clone lies one nucleotide away. The chain has TRBV12-3 or TRBV12-4 and TRBJ1-2; 7 positions match TRBD1. Trimming removed 6 bases from V and 2 bases from J; junction bases left unmatched: 3. The CDR3 loop spans 13 amino acids. The CDR3 DNA sequence: TGTGCCAGCAGCGGGACAGCGAACTATGGCTACACCTTC. As protein: CASSGTANYGYTF.

The rearrangement links TRBV28 to TRBJ2-1, with 13 bases identical to TRBD2. The germline V gene encodes CDR1 MDHEN and CDR2 SYDVKM. The CDR3 loop spans 17 amino acids. V dropped 6 bases and J dropped 6; count of bases not matched to a gene: 11. The CDR3 sequence is CASSPPLAGGTRNEQFF. In DNA form, the CDR3 reads TGTGCCAGCAGCCCCCCACTAGCGGGAGGGACTCGCAATGAGCAGTTCTTC.

The chain recombines TRBV6-5 with TRBJ1-2; 10 nucleotides line up with TRBD1. V lost 4 bases and J lost 3; bases outside the gene matches: 5. The length of the CDR3 is 15 residues. Germline V CDR1 and CDR2: MNHEY, SVGAGI. The CDR3 bases are TGTGCCAGCAGTTCCCGGACAGGGGGGTACTATGGCTACACCTTC. Its protein is CASSSRTGGYYGYTF.

The chain employs TRBV24-1 and TRBJ2-7; the match to TRBD1 covers 8 bases. The germline V gene encodes CDR1 KGHDR and CDR2 SFDVKD. V lost 4 bases, J lost 8 bases, and 12 bases stayed unmatched. The CDR3 is 15 residues long. CDR3 amino acids: CATSDPGTGILQQYF. The DNA for the CDR3 is TGTGCCACCAGTGACCCTGGGACAGGTATCCTTCAGCAGTACTTC.

This clonotype was found a few times. CDR3 residues: CASSTQGLAGEFQFF. CDR3 coding DNA: TGTGCCAGCAGCACACAAGGGCTAGCGGGAGAGTTCCAGTTCTTC. The chain couples TRBV7-3 to TRBJ2-1; 10 bases match TRBD2. The trim removed 5 bases at V and 13 bases at J, leaving 14 bases unmatched. The CDR3 has 15 residues. Germline V gene data show CDR1 as SGHTA and CDR2 as FQGTGA.

J is TRBJ2-5 and V is TRBV24-1; no clear D gene. Trimming took off 1 base at V and 4 bases at J, with 6 bases between the two ends. The germline V gene has CDR1 KGHDR and CDR2 SFDVKD. CDR3 length: 13 residues. The CDR3 reads CATSDFRLETQYF. CDR3 nucleotide sequence: TGTGCCACCAGTGATTTCCGTTTAGAGACCCAGTACTTC.

V gene TRBV4-1 combines with J gene TRBJ2-7; 8 bases are a match to TRBD1. J lost 0 bases, V lost 1 base, and 8 bases had no gene match. Germline values: CDR1 MGHRA, CDR2 YSYEKL. The CDR3 consists of 17 residues. The CDR3 spells CASSQVLTGVISYEQYF. Written as DNA, the CDR3 is TGCGCCAGCAGCCAAGTACTGACAGGGGTTATCTCCTACGAGCAGTACTTC.

The V call is TRBV7-2, the J call TRBJ2-1; a possible D gene is TRBD2 (6 bases). The CDR3 is made up of 15 amino acids. V lost 5 bases and J lost 10, with 21 bases in between. Germline CDR1 and CDR2: SGHTA and FQGNSA. The CDR3 bases are TGTGCCAGCAGCCGTCCAGTCGCGGGGTCTGAGGAGCAGTTCTTC. Protein product: CASSRPVAGSEEQFF.

This clonotype has more than one count but fewer than ten. This chain uses TRBV12-3 or TRBV12-4 with TRBJ1-1; 9 bases align to TRBD1. The length of the CDR3 is 14 residues. The ends lost 7 bases at V and 1 base at J; junction bases unmatched: 4. This chain's CDR3 is CASTLTGGNTEAFF. The DNA for the CDR3 is TGTGCCAGCACCCTGACAGGGGGGAACACTGAAGCTTTCTTT.

This clonotype was recorded a few times. The chain uses TRBV29-1 and TRBJ2-1; D is perhaps TRBD1 (7 bases). CDR1 is SQVTM, CDR2 ANQGSEA, per germline. The length of the CDR3 is 13 residues. Between the trimmed V and J ends, which lost 5 bases and 7 bases, there was a span of 15 bases. CDR3: CSVWGGRGNEQFF. The CDR3 nucleotides are TGCAGCGTTTGGGGAGGCAGGGGGAATGAGCAGTTCTTC.